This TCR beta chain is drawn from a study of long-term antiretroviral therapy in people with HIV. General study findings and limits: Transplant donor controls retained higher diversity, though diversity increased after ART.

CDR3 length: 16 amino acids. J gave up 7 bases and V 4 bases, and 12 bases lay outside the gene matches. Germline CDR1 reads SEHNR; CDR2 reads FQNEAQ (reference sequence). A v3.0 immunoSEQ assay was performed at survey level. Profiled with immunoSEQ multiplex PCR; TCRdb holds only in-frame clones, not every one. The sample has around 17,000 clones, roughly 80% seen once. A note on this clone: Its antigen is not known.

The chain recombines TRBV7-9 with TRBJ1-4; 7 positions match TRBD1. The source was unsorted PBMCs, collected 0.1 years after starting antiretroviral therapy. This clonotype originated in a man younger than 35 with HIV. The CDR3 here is CASSSGQEGLFEKLFF. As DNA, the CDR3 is TGTGCCAGCAGCTCCGGACAGGAAGGACTTTTTGAAAAACTGTTTTTT.